A single count supports the clone carrying this TCR beta chain. Assay used: immunoSEQ multiplex PCR; TCRdb lists only in-frame clones, some missing. Of around 170,000 clones listed, 75% to 90% are singletons. Germline CDR1 is SEHNR and CDR2 is FQNEAQ (reference sequence). The CDR3 has 14 residues. With V trimmed by 10 bases and J by 2 bases, 10 bases remained unmatched. This sample is part of a study of blood T cell repertoires in COVID-19. The wider study: Researchers got acute and convalescent COVID-19 samples from the United States, Italy and Spain.

The sequence was obtained from a woman in her 40s with acute or convalescent COVID-19. The rearrangement links TRBV7-9 to TRBJ1-2; 7 bases match TRBD1. Sequenced material: peripheral blood. The CDR3 DNA follows: TGTGCCACCAGAGGCAAGGGACAGAACTATGGCTACACCTTC. Residues: CATRGKGQNYGYTF.